This entry concerns a single T cell receptor (beta chain). Germline CDR1 is GTSNPN and CDR2 is SVGIG (reference sequence). The junction had 26 bases not matched to a gene; V was cut back by 1 base and J by 8 bases. The CDR3 extends over 21 amino acids. With random hexamers, about 0.5 to 1 ug RNA was reverse transcribed. Multiplex immunoSEQ PCR targeted 54 Vbeta and 13 Jbeta TCR beta segments. TCRdb recomputed calls from the immunoSEQ multiplex PCR reads with MiXCR, one row per CDR3 protein. The table includes 400,000 or so distinct CDR3 sequences, approximately 85% detected once. This sample was taken from a study of CD8 T cells in Susac syndrome.

The sequenced sample was CD8+ T cells from PBMCs. This sequence was found in a human donor with multiple sclerosis. The chain uses TRBV30 and TRBJ2-1; the match to TRBD1 covers 10 bases. The CDR3 loop is CAWSGEKRTGGTRETRHEQFF. CDR3 coding DNA: TGTGCCTGGAGTGGAGAAAAGCGGACAGGGGGGACTAGAGAAACGCGCCATGAGCAGTTCTTC.